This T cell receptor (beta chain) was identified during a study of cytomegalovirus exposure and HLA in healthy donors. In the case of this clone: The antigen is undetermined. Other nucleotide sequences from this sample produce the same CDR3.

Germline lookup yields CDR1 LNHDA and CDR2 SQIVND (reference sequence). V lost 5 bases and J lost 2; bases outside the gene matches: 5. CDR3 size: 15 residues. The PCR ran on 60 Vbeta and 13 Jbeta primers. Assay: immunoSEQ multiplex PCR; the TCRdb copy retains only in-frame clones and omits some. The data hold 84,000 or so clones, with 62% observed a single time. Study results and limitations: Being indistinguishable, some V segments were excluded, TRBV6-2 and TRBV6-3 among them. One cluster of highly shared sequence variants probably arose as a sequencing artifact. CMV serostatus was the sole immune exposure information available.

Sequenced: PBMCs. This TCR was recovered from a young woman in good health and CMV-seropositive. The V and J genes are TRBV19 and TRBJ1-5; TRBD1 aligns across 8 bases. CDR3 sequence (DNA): TGTGCCAGTAGTCCCCCAGGGGGCCGCAATCAGCCCCAGCATTTT. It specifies CASSPPGGRNQPQHF.